This T cell receptor beta chain was observed in a study of blood T cell repertoires in COVID-19. As for the study in general: Sites in the United States, Italy and Spain provided acute and convalescent COVID-19 samples. T cells, B-cell-depleted T cells, or PBMCs provided the cDNA or gDNA that served as material.

Original analysis: For nucleated cells, counts were estimated from reference gene primer amplification. Repertoires were generated with immunoSEQ multiplex PCR, while TCRdb's copy carries only in-frame clones and drops some. The V and J calls and the clone size are those of that table, but D and trimming were determined from the DNA. This table has over 100,000 clones, 84% appearing once. CDR3 length equals 16 residues. The germline CDR1 and CDR2 sequences are WSHSY and SAAADI. V was pared by 6 bases and J by 3 bases, with 10 bases of the junction left unmatched. The sequencing sample was made of peripheral blood. The clonotype comes from a woman in her sixties or seventies with acute or convalescent COVID-19. V is TRBV10-2 and J is TRBJ2-1; 8 bases match TRBD1. The CDR3 nucleotides are TGCGCCAGCAGGGACAGGGCCTTATGGGTCTACAATGAGCAGTTCTTC. Its protein is CASRDRALWVYNEQFF.